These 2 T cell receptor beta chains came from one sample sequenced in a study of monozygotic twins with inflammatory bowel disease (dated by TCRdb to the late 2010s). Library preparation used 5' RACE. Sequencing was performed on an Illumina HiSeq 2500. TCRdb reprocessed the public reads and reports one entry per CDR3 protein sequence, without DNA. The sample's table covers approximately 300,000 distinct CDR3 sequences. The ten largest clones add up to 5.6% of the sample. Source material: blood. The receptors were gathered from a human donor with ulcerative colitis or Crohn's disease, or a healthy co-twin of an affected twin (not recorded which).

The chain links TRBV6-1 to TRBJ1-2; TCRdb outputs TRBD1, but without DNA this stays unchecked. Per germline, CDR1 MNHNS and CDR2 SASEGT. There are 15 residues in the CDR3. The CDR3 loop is CASAKGDTQNYGYTF.

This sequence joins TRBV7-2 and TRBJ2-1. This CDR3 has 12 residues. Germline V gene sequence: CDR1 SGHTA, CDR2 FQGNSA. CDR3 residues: CASSPLLNEQFF.